Listed below are T cell receptor beta chains from one sample, sequenced in a study of T-cell reconstitution after alpha-beta-depleted transplantation in children. TCRdb itself ran the PCR reads through MiXCR, one entry per CDR3 protein. The table has 640,000 or so distinct CDR3 sequences, approximately 17% seen once. Material: PBMCs from the stem cell graft donor, obtained from the stem cell graft. The receptors were sampled from a human donor who donated a stem cell graft to a child with acute myeloid leukemia. The CDR3 runs from the conserved cysteine through the conserved F or W. A D gene is named only where the DNA matches it firmly. Not all rows give a size; the values are once, few, many and, for expanded clones, a class.

j_call v_call clone_size d_call cdr3_nt cdr3_aa
TRBJ1-2 TRBV9 few TRBD1 TGTGCCAGCAGCACGGGACAGCTCTATGGCTACACCTTC CASSTGQLYGYTF
TRBJ2-5 TRBV20-1 NA NA TGCAGTGCTAGGGGGAGGACAGTCGGCGGACCGGAGACCCAGTACTTC CSARGRTVGGPETQYF
TRBJ2-5 TRBV20-1 many NA TGCAGTGCTAGAGGGCCAGAGACCCAGTACTTC CSARGPETQYF
TRBJ1-1 TRBV5-1 NA NA TGCGCCAGCAGCTTGGTCCCCCGGGGGGAGGAAGCTTTCTTT CASSLVPRGEEAFF
TRBJ2-1 TRBV7-3 few NA TGTGCCAGCAGCCTCCGGGACGACAATGAGCAGTTCTTC CASSLRDDNEQFF
TRBJ2-3 TRBV12-3/TRBV12-4 NA TRBD1 TGTGCCAGCAGTATGGACAGGCTTATGGCAGATACGCAGTATTTT CASSMDRLMADTQYF
TRBJ2-1 TRBV12-3/TRBV12-4 few NA TGTGCCAGCAGTCCCAGTACCTACAATGAGCAGTTCTTC CASSPSTYNEQFF
TRBJ2-7 TRBV10-3 many TRBD1 TGTGCCATCAGTGAGGAGGGGGCTGAGTCCTACGAGCAGTACTTC CAISEEGAESYEQYF
TRBJ2-5 TRBV12-3/TRBV12-4 many NA TGTGCCAGCAGCCATTCACAGGGACAAGAGACCCAGTACTTC CASSHSQGQETQYF
TRBJ2-1 TRBV9 many NA TGTGCCAGCAGCGCGACGGTGAACCTTTACAATGAGCAGTTCTTC CASSATVNLYNEQFF
TRBJ2-1 TRBV20-1 many NA TGCAGTGCTAGAACAGCTTGGAATGAGCAGTTCTTC CSARTAWNEQFF
TRBJ2-2 TRBV18 few TRBD2 TGTGCCAGCTCACCACCGGGACTAGCGGGGCACACCGGGGAGCTGTTTTTT CASSPPGLAGHTGELFF
TRBJ1-2 TRBV7-9 few TRBD1 TGTGCCAGCAGCTCCGACAGGGACTACTATGGCTACACCTTC CASSSDRDYYGYTF
TRBJ2-7 TRBV21-1 few NA TGTGCCAGCAGCAAAGATAGGACAGGCCCCTACGAGCAGTACTTC CASSKDRTGPYEQYF
TRBJ1-1 TRBV7-9 few TRBD1 TGTGCCAGCAGCCCGGGACAGGTAATAGTCAACACTGAAGCTTTCTTT CASSPGQVIVNTEAFF
TRBJ2-5 TRBV15 few NA TGTGCCACCAGCAGAGATCTACAGGGAGAGACCCAGTACTTC CATSRDLQGETQYF
TRBJ1-5 TRBV20-1 many NA TGCAGTGCTAGGGCTGGGACGGTTAAGAATCAGCCCCAGCATTTT CSARAGTVKNQPQHF
TRBJ1-2 TRBV12-3/TRBV12-4 few NA TGTGCCAGCAGTTTCTTGGAGGGCCACTATGGCTACACCTTC CASSFLEGHYGYTF
TRBJ1-5 TRBV5-1 few NA TGCGCCAGCAGCTTACTCGAGGGCCCCAATCAGCCCCAGCATTTT CASSLLEGPNQPQHF
TRBJ1-4 TRBV7-2 NA NA TGTGCCAGCAGCTCCCGATGGGGAATCGGGGAAAAACTGTTTTTT CASSSRWGIGEKLFF
TRBJ2-1 TRBV27 many NA TGTGCCAGCAGTTTACGGGGGCAGGAGCAGTTCTTC CASSLRGQEQFF
TRBJ2-1 TRBV4-1 many TRBD1 TGCGCCAGCAGTTGGACAGGGGAGGCCTACAATGAGCAGTTCTTC CASSWTGEAYNEQFF
TRBJ2-1 TRBV4-1 NA NA TGCGCCAGCAGCCACCCCGGGACTTACAATGAGCAGTTCTTC CASSHPGTYNEQFF
TRBJ2-7 TRBV10-3 many TRBD2 TGTGCCATCAGTGAGTCAGGGCACACCAGCGGGGACGAGCAGTACTTC CAISESGHTSGDEQYF
TRBJ2-1 TRBV20-1 many NA TGCAGTGCAAGGGACCCCTCTGGGGCCTACAATGAGCAGTTCTTC CSARDPSGAYNEQFF
TRBJ2-1 TRBV12-3/TRBV12-4 NA TRBD2 TGTGCCAGCAAAGGCGCTAGCGGCTTCTACAATGAGCAGTTCTTC CASKGASGFYNEQFF
TRBJ1-2 TRBV12-3/TRBV12-4 NA NA TGTGCCAGCAGTTTAAATTGGTCAGGCAATGGCTACACCTTC CASSLNWSGNGYTF
TRBJ2-7 TRBV20-1 many NA TGCAGTGCTAGAGACCGGGATTTCAAATACGAGCAGTACTTC CSARDRDFKYEQYF
TRBJ2-1 TRBV28 many NA TGTGCCAGCAGTTTGGTGGGTCTGAATGAGCAGTTCTTC CASSLVGLNEQFF
TRBJ1-1 TRBV10-3 many NA TGTGCCATCAGTGACGTGGCGAACACTGAAGCTTTCTTT CAISDVANTEAFF
TRBJ1-3 TRBV20-1 many TRBD1 TGCAGTGCTAGAGTCGACAGGGTCGGAAACACCATATATTTT CSARVDRVGNTIYF
TRBJ2-5 TRBV7-8 once TRBD2 TGTGCCAGCAGCTCGGAGGGACTAGTCGGTGACCAGACCCAGTACTTC CASSSEGLVGDQTQYF
TRBJ2-7 TRBV6-5 few NA TGTGCCAGCAGTTACTCGAGCGACTTCGAGCAGTACTTC CASSYSSDFEQYF
TRBJ1-1 TRBV20-1 many NA TGCAGTGCTACGTTCACGCAGAACACTGAAGCTTTCTTT CSATFTQNTEAFF
TRBJ2-5 TRBV12-3/TRBV12-4 many NA TGTGCCAGCAGTCCAGGGACGTCGGTTGCGTACTTC CASSPGTSVAYF
TRBJ1-5 TRBV6-1 many TRBD1 TGTGCCAGCAGCCTAAGGAGCTTGGACAGGGTTCAGCCCCAGCATTTT CASSLRSLDRVQPQHF
TRBJ1-1 TRBV5-6 NA NA TGTGCCAGCAGCTGGGGGCAGTGGACTTTCTTT CASSWGQWTFF
TRBJ2-2 TRBV20-1 few TRBD1 TGCTGTGCTAGCCTTCCGGACAGGGGATGGGACGGGGAGCTGTTTTTT CCASLPDRGWDGELFF
TRBJ2-3 TRBV29-1 many TRBD1 TGCAGCTTTGTAGGGGGACAGACCGCGACAGATACGCAGTATTTT CSFVGGQTATDTQYF
TRBJ2-7 TRBV10-3 NA NA TGTGCCATCAGTGAGTCGGGGGGGCCCTCCTACGAGCAGTACTTC CAISESGGPSYEQYF
TRBJ2-3 TRBV20-1 many NA TGCAGTGCTAGAAATCAAGATACGCAGTATTTT CSARNQDTQYF
TRBJ2-4 TRBV7-9 few NA TGTGCCAGCAGCTTAGGGACGGGTATTCAGTACTTC CASSLGTGIQYF
TRBJ1-4 TRBV6-5 many NA TGTGCCAGCAGTTCCTCAGCGAATGAAAAACTGTTTTTT CASSSSANEKLFF
TRBJ2-1 TRBV29-1 many NA TGCAGCGTCTCAAACGAGGGCTCCTACAATGAGCAGTTCTTC CSVSNEGSYNEQFF
TRBJ2-3 TRBV10-1 NA TRBD1 TGCGCCAGCAGTGGGGACAGGGGGATTAGCACAGATACGCAGTATTTT CASSGDRGISTDTQYF
TRBJ1-3 TRBV11-2 NA NA TGTGCCAGCAGCTTATTGCCGGCGACCTCTGGAAACACCATATATTTT CASSLLPATSGNTIYF
TRBJ2-2 TRBV12-3/TRBV12-4 NA NA TGTGCCAGCAGTTTAATGGCTAGCACGGGGGAGCTGTTTTTT CASSLMASTGELFF
TRBJ1-1 TRBV6-1 many NA TGTGCCAGCAGTGTCCTGAGAGGGGAGACTGAAGCTTTCTTT CASSVLRGETEAFF
TRBJ2-5 TRBV19 NA NA TGTGCCAGTAGTCCTCGGGCCCTCCAAGAGACCCAGTACTTC CASSPRALQETQYF
TRBJ2-3 TRBV20-1 NA TRBD2 TGCAGTGCAGAACTGGGACTAGCGGGGGGGAGCACAGATACGCAGTATTTT CSAELGLAGGSTDTQYF